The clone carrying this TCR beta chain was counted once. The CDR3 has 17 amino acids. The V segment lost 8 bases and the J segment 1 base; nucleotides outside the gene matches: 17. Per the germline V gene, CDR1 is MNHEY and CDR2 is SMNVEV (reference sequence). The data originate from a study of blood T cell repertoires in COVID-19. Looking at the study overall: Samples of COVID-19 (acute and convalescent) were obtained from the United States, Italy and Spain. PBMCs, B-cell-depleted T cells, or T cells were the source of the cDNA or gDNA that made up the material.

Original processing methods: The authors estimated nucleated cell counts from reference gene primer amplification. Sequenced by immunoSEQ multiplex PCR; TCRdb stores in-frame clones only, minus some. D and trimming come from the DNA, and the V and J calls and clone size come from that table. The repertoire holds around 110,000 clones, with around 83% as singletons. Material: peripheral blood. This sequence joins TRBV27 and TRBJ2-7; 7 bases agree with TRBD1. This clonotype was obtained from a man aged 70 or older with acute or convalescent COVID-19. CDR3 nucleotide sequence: TGTGCCAGCGGGAATCAAGACAGGGTAGGAGCATCCTACGAGCAGTACTTC. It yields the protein CASGNQDRVGASYEQYF.